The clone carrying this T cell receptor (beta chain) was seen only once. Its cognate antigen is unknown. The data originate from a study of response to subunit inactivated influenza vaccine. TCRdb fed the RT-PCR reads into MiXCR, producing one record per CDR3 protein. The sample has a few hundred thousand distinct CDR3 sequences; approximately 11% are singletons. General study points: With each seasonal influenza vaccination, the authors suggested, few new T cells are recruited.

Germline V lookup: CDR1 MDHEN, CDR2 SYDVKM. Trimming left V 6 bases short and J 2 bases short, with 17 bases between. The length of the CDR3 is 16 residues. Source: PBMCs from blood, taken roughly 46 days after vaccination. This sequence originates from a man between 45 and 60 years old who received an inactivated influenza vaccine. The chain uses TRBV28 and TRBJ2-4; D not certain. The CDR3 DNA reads TGTGCCAGCAGCCAAGGTGCCTGGGGAACCAAAAACATTCAGTACTTC. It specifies CASSQGAWGTKNIQYF.